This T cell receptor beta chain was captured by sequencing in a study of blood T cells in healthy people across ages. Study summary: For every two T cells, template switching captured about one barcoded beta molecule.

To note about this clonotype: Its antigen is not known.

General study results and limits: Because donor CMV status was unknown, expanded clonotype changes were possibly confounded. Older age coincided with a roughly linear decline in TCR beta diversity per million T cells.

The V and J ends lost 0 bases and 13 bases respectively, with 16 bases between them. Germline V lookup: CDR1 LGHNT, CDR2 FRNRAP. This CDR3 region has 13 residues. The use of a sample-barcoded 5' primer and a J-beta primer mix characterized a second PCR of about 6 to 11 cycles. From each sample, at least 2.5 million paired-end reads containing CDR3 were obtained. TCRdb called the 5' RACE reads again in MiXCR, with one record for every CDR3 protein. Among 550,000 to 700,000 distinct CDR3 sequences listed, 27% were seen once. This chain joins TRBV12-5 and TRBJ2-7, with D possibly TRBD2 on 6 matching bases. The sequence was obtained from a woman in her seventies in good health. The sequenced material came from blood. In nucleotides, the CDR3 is TGTGCTAGTGGTTTGGTTGAGTCTAGCGCTGAATACTTC. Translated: CASGLVESSAEYF.